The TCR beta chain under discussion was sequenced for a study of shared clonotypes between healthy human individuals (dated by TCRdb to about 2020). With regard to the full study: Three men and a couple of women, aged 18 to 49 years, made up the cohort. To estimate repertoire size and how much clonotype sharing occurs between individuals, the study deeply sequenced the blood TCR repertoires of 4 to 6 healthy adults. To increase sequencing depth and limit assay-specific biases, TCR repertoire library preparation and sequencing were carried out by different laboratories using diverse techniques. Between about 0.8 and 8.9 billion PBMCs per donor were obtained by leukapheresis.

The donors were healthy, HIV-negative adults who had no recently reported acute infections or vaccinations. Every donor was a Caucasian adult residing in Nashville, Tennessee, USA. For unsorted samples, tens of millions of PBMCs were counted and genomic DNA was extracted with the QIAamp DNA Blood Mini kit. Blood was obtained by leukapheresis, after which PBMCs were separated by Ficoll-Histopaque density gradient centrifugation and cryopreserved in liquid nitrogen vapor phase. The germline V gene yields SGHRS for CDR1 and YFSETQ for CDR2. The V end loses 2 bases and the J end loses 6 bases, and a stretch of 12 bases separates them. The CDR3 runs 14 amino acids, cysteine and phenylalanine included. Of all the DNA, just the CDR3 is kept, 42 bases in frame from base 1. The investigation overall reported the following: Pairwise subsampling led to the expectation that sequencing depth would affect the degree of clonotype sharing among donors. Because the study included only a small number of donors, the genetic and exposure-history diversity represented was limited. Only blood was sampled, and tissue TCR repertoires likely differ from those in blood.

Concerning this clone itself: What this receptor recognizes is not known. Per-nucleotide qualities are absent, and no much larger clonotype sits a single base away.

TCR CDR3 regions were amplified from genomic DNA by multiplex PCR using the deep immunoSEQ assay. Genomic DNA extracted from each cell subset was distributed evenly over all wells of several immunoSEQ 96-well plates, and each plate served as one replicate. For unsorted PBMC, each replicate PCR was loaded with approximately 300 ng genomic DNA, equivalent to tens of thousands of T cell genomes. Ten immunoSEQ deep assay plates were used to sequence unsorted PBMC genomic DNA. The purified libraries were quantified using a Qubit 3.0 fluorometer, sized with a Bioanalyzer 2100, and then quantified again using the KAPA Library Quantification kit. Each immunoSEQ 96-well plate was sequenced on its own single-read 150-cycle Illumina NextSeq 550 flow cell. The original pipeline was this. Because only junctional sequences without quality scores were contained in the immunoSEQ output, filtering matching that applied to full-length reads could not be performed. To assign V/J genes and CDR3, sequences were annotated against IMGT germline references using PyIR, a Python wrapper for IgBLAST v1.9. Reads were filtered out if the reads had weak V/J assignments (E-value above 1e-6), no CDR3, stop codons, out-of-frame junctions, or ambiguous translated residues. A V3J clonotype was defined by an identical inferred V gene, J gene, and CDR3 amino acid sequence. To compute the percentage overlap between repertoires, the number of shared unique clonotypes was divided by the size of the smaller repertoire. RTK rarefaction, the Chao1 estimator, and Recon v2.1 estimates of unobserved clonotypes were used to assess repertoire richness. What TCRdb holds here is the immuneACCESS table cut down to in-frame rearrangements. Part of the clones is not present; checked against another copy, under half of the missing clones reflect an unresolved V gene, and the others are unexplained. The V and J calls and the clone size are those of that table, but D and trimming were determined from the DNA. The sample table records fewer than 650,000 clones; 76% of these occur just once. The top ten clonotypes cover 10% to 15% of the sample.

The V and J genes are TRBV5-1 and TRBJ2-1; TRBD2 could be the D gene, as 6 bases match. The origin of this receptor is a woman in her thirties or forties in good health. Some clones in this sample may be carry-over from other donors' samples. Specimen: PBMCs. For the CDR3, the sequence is CASSFELAVNEQFF. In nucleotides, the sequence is TGCGCCAGCAGCTTCGAACTAGCCGTCAATGAGCAGTTCTTC.